This T cell receptor (beta chain) was identified in a study of T cells in Graves' hyperthyroidism and ophthalmopathy. This CDR3 contains 16 residues. Trimming at V came to 1 base and at J to 3 bases, leaving 8 bases not matched to a gene. CDR1 and CDR2 from the germline V gene are SGHTA and FQGNSA. Amplification yielded TCR beta CDR3 regions, with RNA transcripts as the source. An initial round of RT-PCR targeting the TCR CDR3 relied on the HTBI primer set. TCRdb reprocessed the multiplex PCR reads via MiXCR and lists one record per CDR3 protein. The data contain about 400,000 distinct CDR3 sequences, 15% of them singletons. This clonotype was observed many times. PBMCs stemmed from approximately 9.1 ml fresh peripheral blood.

Material for sequencing was blood. V and J are TRBV7-2 and TRBJ1-1, with 7 bases fitting TRBD1. The TCR comes from a woman in her twenties or thirties with Graves' hyperthyroidism. The CDR3 DNA sequence: TGTGCCAGCAGCTTAGTGGCAGGGGGTCGGGACACTGAAGCTTTCTTT. Amino acid sequence: CASSLVAGGRDTEAFF.